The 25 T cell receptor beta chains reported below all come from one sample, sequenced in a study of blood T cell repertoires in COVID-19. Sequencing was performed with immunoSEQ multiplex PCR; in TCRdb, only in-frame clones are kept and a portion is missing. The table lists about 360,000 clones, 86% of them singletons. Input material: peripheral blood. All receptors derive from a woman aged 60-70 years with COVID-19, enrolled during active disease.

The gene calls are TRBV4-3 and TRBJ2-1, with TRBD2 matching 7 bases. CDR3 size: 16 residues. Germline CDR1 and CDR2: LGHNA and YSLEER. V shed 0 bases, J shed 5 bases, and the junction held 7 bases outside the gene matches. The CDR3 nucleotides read TGCGCCAGCAGCCAAGATAGGAGCGGGGATCACAATGAGCAGTTCTTC. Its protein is CASSQDRSGDHNEQFF.

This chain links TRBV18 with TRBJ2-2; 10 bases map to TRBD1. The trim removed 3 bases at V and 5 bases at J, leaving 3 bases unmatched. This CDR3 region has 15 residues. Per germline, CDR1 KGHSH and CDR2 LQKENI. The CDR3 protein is CASSPWTGGTGELFF. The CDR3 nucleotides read TGTGCCAGCTCACCTTGGACAGGGGGAACCGGGGAGCTGTTTTTT.

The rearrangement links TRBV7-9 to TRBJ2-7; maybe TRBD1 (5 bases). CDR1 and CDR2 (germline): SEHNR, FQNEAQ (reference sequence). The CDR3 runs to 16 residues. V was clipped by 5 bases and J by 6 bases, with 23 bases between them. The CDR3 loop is CASSPKGASRDREQYF. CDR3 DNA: TGTGCCAGCAGCCCAAAAGGGGCGTCTAGGGATCGCGAGCAGTACTTC.

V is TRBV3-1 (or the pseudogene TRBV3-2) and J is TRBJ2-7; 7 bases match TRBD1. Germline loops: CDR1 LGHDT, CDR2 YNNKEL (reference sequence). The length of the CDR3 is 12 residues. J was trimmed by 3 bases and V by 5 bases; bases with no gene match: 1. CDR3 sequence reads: CASSGDSYEQYF. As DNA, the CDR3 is TGTGCCAGCAGCGGGGACAGCTACGAGCAGTACTTC.

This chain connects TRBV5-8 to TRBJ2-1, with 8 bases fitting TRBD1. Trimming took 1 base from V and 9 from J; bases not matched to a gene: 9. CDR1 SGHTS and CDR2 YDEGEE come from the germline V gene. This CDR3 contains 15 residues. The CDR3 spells CASSLYQGASGEQFF. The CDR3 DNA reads TGTGCCAGCAGCTTGTACCAGGGGGCGAGCGGTGAGCAGTTCTTC.

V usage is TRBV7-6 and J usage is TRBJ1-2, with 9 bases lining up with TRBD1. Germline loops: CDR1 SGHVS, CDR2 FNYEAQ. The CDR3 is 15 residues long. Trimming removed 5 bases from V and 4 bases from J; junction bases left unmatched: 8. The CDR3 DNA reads TGTGCCAGCAGCAGCAACAGGGGGCCCCGCTATGGCTACACCTTC. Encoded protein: CASSSNRGPRYGYTF.

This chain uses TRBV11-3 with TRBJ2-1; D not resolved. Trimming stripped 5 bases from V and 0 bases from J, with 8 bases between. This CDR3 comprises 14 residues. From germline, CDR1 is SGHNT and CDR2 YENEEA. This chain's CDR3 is CASSKFLSYNEQFF. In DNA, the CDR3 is TGTGCCAGCAGCAAATTCCTCTCCTACAATGAGCAGTTCTTC.

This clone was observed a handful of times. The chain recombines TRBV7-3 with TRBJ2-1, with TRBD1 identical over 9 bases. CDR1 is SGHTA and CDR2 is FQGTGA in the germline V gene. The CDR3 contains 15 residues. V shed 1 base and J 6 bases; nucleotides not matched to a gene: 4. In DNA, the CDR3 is TGTGCCAGCAGCTTAAGGGGACAGGGCCTCAATGAGCAGTTCTTC. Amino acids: CASSLRGQGLNEQFF.

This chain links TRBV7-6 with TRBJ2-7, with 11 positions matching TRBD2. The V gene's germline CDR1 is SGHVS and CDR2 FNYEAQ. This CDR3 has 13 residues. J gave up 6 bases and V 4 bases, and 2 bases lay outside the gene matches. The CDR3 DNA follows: TGTGCCAGCAGCTCCCTAGCGGGGGGCGAGCAGTACTTC. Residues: CASSSLAGGEQYF.

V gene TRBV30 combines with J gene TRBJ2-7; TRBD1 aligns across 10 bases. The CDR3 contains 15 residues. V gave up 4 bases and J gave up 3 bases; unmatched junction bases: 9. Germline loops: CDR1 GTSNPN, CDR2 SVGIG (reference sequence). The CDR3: CAWNTPGQGNYEQYF. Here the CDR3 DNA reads TGTGCCTGGAATACGCCGGGACAGGGGAACTACGAGCAGTACTTC.

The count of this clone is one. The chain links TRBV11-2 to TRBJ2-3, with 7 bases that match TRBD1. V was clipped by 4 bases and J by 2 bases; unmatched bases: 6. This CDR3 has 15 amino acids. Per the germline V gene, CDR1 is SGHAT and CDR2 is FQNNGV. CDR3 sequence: CASSSTGAFTDTQYF. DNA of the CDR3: TGTGCCAGCAGCTCCACAGGGGCCTTCACAGATACGCAGTATTTT. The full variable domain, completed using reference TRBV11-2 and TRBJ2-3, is EAGVAQSPRYKIIEKRQSVAFWCNPISGHATLYWYQQILGQGPKLLIQFQNNGVVDDSQLPKDRFSAERLKGVDSTLKIQPAKLEDSAVYLCASSSTGAFTDTQYFGPGTRLTVL.

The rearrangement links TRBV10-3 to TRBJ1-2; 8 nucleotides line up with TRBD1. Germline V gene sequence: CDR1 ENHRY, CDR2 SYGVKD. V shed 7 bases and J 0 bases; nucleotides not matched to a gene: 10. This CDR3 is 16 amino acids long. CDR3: CAIKTPGQGANYGYTF. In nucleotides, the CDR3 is TGTGCCATCAAAACCCCCGGACAGGGAGCTAACTATGGCTACACCTTC.

CDR3 nucleotides: TGTGCCTGGAGTATTCGGGGATCCACTGAAGCTTTCTTT. It codes for CAWSIRGSTEAFF. The chain combines TRBV30 with TRBJ1-1, with no clear D. The V and J ends lost 2 bases and 4 bases respectively, with 11 bases between them. Looked up from germline, CDR1 is GTSNPN and CDR2 is SVGIG (reference sequence). The CDR3 has 13 amino acids.

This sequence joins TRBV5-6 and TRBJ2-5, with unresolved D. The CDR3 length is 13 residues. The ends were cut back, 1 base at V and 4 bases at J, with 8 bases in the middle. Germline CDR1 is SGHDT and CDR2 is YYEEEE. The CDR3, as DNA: TGTGCCAGCAGCTTGCAAGTAGCAGAGACCCAGTACTTC. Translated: CASSLQVAETQYF.

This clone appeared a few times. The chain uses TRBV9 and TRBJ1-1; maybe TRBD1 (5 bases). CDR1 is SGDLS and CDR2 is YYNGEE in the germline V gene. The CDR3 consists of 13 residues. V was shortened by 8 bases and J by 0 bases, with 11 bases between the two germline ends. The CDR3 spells CASQGQMNTEAFF. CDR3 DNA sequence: TGTGCCAGTCAAGGACAAATGAACACTGAAGCTTTCTTT.

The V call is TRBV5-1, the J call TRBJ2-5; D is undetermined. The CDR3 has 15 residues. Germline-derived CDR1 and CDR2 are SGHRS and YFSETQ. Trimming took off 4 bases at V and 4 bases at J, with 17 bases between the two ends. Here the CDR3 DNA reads TGCGCCAGCAGCCCGCAGACTTCCTCCTCAGAGACCCAGTACTTC. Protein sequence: CASSPQTSSSETQYF.

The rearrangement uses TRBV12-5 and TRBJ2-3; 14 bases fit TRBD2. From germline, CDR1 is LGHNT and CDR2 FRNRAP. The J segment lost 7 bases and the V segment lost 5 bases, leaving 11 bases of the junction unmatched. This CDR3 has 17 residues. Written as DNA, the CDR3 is TGTGCTAGTGGTCCTCCGGGACTAGCGGGGGTCGGGAATACGCAGTATTTT. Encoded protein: CASGPPGLAGVGNTQYF. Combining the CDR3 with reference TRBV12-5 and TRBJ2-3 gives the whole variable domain DARVTQTPRHKVTEMGQEVTMRCQPILGHNTVFWYRQTMMQGLELLAYFRNRAPLDDSGMPKDRFSAEMPDATLATLKIQPSEPRDSAVYFCASGPPGLAGVGNTQYFGPGTRLTVL.

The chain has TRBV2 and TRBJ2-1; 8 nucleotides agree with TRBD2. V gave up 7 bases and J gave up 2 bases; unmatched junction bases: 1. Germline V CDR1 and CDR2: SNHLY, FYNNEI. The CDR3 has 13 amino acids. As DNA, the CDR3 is TGTGCCAGCAAACTAGCGGCCTACAATGAGCAGTTCTTC. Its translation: CASKLAAYNEQFF. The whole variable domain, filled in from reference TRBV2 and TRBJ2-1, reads EPEVTQTPSHQVTQMGQEVILRCVPISNHLYFYWYRQILGQKVEFLVSFYNNEISEKSEIFDDQFSVERPDGSNFTLKIRSTKLEDSAMYFCASKLAAYNEQFFGPGTRLTVL.

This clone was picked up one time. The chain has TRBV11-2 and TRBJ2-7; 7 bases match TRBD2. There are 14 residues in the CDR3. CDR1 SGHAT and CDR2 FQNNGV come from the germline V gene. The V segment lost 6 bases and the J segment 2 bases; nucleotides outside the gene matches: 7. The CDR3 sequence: CASRGGGHTYEQYF. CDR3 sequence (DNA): TGTGCCAGCAGGGGCGGGGGTCACACCTACGAGCAGTACTTC.

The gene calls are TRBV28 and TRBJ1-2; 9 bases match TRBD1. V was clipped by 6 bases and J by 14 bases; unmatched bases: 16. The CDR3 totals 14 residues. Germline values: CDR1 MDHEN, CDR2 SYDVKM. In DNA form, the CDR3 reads TGTGCCAGCAGATTACCGGGACAGGGCCATTTGTTAACCTTC. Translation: CASRLPGQGHLLTF.

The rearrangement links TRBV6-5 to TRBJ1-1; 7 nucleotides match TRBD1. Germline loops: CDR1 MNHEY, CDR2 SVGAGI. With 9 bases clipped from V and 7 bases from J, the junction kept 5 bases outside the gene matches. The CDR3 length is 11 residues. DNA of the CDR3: TGTGCCAGTCAACAGGGGTTTGAAGCTTTCTTT. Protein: CASQQGFEAFF.

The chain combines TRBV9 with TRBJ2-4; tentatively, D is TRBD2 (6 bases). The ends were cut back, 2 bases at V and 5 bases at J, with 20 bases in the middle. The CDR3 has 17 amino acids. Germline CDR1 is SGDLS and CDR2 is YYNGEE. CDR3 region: CASSVSSGVGTENIQYF. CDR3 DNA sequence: TGTGCCAGCAGCGTTAGTAGTGGGGTGGGGACTGAAAACATTCAGTACTTC.

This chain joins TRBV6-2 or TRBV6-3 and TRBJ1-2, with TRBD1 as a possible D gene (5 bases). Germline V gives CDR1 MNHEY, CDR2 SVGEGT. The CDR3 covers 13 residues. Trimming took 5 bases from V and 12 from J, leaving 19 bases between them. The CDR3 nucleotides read TGTGCCAGCAGTGACCCGGGACTGGATCGGAACACCTTC. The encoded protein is CASSDPGLDRNTF.

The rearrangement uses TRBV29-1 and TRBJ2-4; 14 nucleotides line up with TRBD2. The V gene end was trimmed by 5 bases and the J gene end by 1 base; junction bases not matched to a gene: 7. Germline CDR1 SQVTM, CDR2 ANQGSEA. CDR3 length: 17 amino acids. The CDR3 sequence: CSVMTSGGVAAKNIQYF. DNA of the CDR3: TGCAGCGTTATGACTAGCGGGGGGGTGGCGGCCAAAAACATTCAGTACTTC. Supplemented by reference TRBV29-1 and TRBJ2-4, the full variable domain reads SAVISQKPSRDICQRGTSLTIQCQVDSQVTMMFWYRQQPGQSLTLIATANQGSEATYESGFVIDKFPISRPNLTFSTLTVSNMSPEDSSIYLCSVMTSGGVAAKNIQYFGAGTRLSVL.

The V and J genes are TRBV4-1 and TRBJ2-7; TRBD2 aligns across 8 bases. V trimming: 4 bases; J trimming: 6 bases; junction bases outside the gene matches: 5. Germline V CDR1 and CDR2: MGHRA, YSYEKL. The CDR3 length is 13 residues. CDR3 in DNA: TGCGCCAGCAGCCGAGGCGGGGGGATCGAGCAGTACTTC. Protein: CASSRGGGIEQYF.